The 30 T cell receptor beta chains listed next were all sequenced from one sample in a study of OX40 agonist ivuxolimab in advanced cancers. Produced via immunoSEQ multiplex PCR; TCRdb's table is partial and in-frame only. Altogether about 47,000 clones are present, 75% to 90% being singletons, with the ten largest covering 11% to 15%. Specimen: CD4+ or CD8+ T cells sorted from blood, collected in a trial of the OX40 agonist ivuxolimab. These receptors were taken from an adult with an advanced solid tumor such as melanoma, head and neck, liver or kidney cancer.

In its sample, this clone was seen once. The chain carries TRBV4-1 and TRBJ1-1; weak D call: TRBD1 (6 bases). The V end was cut by 2 bases, the J end by 6 bases, with 10 bases between. The CDR3 covers 13 residues. CDR1 is MGHRA and CDR2 is YSYEKL in the germline V gene. The CDR3 coding sequence is TGCGCCAGCAGCCAAATCGCAGGGGCTGAAGCTTTCTTT. Encoded protein: CASSQIAGAEAFF.

This chain connects TRBV5-1 to TRBJ2-3; D possibly corresponds to TRBD2 (5 bases). The CDR3 length is 15 residues. V shed 4 bases and J shed 2 bases, with 14 bases lying between them. Germline loops: CDR1 SGHRS, CDR2 YFSETQ. The CDR3 sequence: CASSVDSIYTDTQYF. The CDR3 DNA reads TGCGCCAGCAGCGTGGACTCGATATACACAGATACGCAGTATTTT.

This chain connects TRBV18 to TRBJ1-1; D call uncertain. V was trimmed by 4 bases and J by 6 bases, leaving 9 bases between them. CDR3 length: 12 residues. Germline V gene sequence: CDR1 KGHSH, CDR2 LQKENI. This CDR3 reads CASSLPGSEAFF. Written as DNA, the CDR3 is TGTGCCAGCTCACTCCCGGGCTCTGAAGCTTTCTTT.

The rearrangement links TRBV30 to TRBJ2-7; D unclear. Germline V gives CDR1 GTSNPN, CDR2 SVGIG (reference sequence). V was pared by 0 bases and J by 2 bases, with 8 bases between. This CDR3 contains 13 residues. CDR3 sequence: CAWSVDHPYEQYF. CDR3 sequence (DNA): TGTGCCTGGAGTGTAGATCATCCCTACGAGCAGTACTTC.

The J gene is TRBJ2-7, the V gene TRBV19; unclear D gene. There are 13 residues in the CDR3. Germline loops: CDR1 LNHDA, CDR2 SQIVND (reference sequence). Trimming stripped 3 bases from V and 1 base from J, with 7 bases between. CDR3 sequence: CASSISQSYEQYF. Here the CDR3 DNA reads TGTGCCAGTAGTATTAGTCAGTCCTACGAGCAGTACTTC.

The chain couples TRBV9 to TRBJ2-2; possibly TRBD2 for D (6 bases). Trimming left V 4 bases short and J 4 bases short, with 20 bases between. CDR3 length equals 17 residues. The germline CDR1 and CDR2 sequences are SGDLS and YYNGEE. The CDR3 DNA sequence: TGTGCCAGCAGCCCCTATTCCGAGACTAGGCTCACCGGGGAGCTGTTTTTT. The encoded protein is CASSPYSETRLTGELFF.

This clone was detected a few times. The chain is built from TRBV7-9 and TRBJ2-5, with TRBD1 matching over 12 bases. CDR3 length: 17 amino acids. CDR1 is SEHNR and CDR2 is FQNEAQ in the germline V gene (reference sequence). The trim removed 4 bases at V and 5 bases at J, leaving 11 bases unmatched. CDR3 nucleotide sequence: TGTGCCAGCAGCTCCCGGGACAGGGGGCTCGGGGGGGAGACCCAGTACTTC. It specifies CASSSRDRGLGGETQYF.

V is TRBV27 and J is TRBJ2-1, with TRBD2 matching 13 bases. The V gene's germline CDR1 is MNHEY and CDR2 SMNVEV (reference sequence). This CDR3 comprises 15 residues. The V gene end was trimmed by 5 bases and the J gene end by 6 bases; junction bases not matched to a gene: 4. The CDR3 region has the DNA TGTGCCAGCAGTGTGGGACTAGCGGGGCGCAATGAGCAGTTCTTC. It yields the protein CASSVGLAGRNEQFF.

The V gene is TRBV5-1, the J gene TRBJ2-1, with unresolved D. The CDR3 runs 12 residues. Germline assignment: CDR1 SGHRS and CDR2 YFSETQ. The ends were cut back, 6 bases at V and 7 bases at J, with 11 bases in the middle. CDR3 in amino acids: CASIREGNEQFF. CDR3 coding DNA: TGCGCCAGCATTAGGGAAGGGAATGAGCAGTTCTTC.

J is TRBJ1-1 and V is TRBV13, with unresolved D. V was cut by 1 base and J by 5 bases, with 17 bases left in between. There are 16 residues in the CDR3. Germline CDR1 is PRHDT and CDR2 is FYEKMQ (reference sequence). The chain's CDR3 is CASSLVKGPRLTEAFF. CDR3 in DNA: TGTGCCAGCAGCTTAGTAAAGGGCCCGAGGTTGACTGAAGCTTTCTTT.

The V gene is TRBV6-5, the J gene TRBJ2-1; D is possibly TRBD1 (6 bases). Germline assignment: CDR1 MNHEY and CDR2 SVGAGI. This CDR3 spans 16 amino acids. The germline V and J ends were trimmed by 2 bases and 0 bases, with 11 bases remaining between them. The CDR3 DNA reads TGTGCCAGCAGTTACGGGCAGGGGATCTCCTACAATGAGCAGTTCTTC. Residues: CASSYGQGISYNEQFF.

V and J are TRBV11-2 and TRBJ2-1; 9 bases align to TRBD2. V dropped 0 bases and J dropped 0; count of bases not matched to a gene: 12. Germline CDR1 reads SGHAT; CDR2 reads FQNNGV. The CDR3 runs to 20 residues. The CDR3 here is CASSLDGLAGLIRSYNEQFF. CDR3 DNA sequence: TGTGCCAGCAGCTTAGACGGTCTAGCGGGGCTAATTCGCTCCTACAATGAGCAGTTCTTC.

This rearrangement joins TRBV4-2 to TRBJ2-7; 10 nucleotides match TRBD2. The CDR3 loop spans 16 amino acids. Germline CDR1 reads LGHNA; CDR2 reads YNFKEQ. The V gene end was trimmed by 1 base and the J gene end by 0 bases; junction bases not matched to a gene: 3. The CDR3 spells CASSQVGTSDSYEQYF. DNA of the CDR3: TGTGCCAGCAGCCAAGTCGGGACTAGCGACTCCTACGAGCAGTACTTC.

The rearrangement joins TRBV30 to TRBJ1-1; TRBD1 might be the D (6 bases). Trimming removed 5 bases at V and 7 bases at J, with 14 bases between. Germline V lookup: CDR1 GTSNPN, CDR2 SVGIG (reference sequence). CDR3 length: 12 amino acids. CDR3 amino acids: CAWDLGAGEAFF. CDR3 nucleotides: TGTGCCTGGGACTTGGGGGCCGGTGAAGCTTTCTTT.

This clone showed up just once. The rearrangement links TRBV27 to TRBJ1-1; D perhaps matches TRBD1 (5 bases). V was trimmed by 4 bases and J by 1 base, leaving 10 bases between them. The CDR3 is made up of 14 amino acids. In germline, CDR1 is MNHEY, CDR2 SMNVEV (reference sequence). Here the CDR3 DNA reads TGTGCCAGCAGTTCTTTCGGGGGGAACACTGAAGCTTTCTTT. Its protein is CASSSFGGNTEAFF.

The chain employs TRBV28 and TRBJ2-1; D remains ambiguous. This CDR3 has 14 amino acids. Germline V gene lookup returns CDR1 MDHEN and CDR2 SYDVKM. V lost 6 bases and J 0 bases, leaving 9 bases between the germline ends. The CDR3 coding sequence is TGTGCCAGCAGCCTATCCCGCTCCTACAATGAGCAGTTCTTC. Protein sequence: CASSLSRSYNEQFF.

The sample holds a few counts of this clone. The rearrangement joins TRBV11-1 to TRBJ2-7, with TRBD2 as a possible D gene (6 bases). This CDR3 has 15 amino acids. Per the germline V gene, CDR1 is SGHAT and CDR2 is FQDESV (reference sequence). V shed 3 bases and J shed 2 bases, with 14 bases lying between them. The CDR3 bases are TGTGCCAGCAGCTTTGGTGGCGGGGAGACCTACGAGCAGTACTTC. It encodes CASSFGGGETYEQYF. The complete variable domain, with remaining parts taken from reference TRBV11-1 and TRBJ2-7, reads EAEVAQSPRYKITEKSQAVAFWCDPISGHATLYWYRQILGQGPELLVQFQDESVVDDSQLPKDRFSAERLKGVDSTLKIQPAELGDSAMYLCASSFGGGETYEQYFGPGTRLTVT.

The table lists this clone with a count of one. J is TRBJ2-1 and V is TRBV6-5; D is unresolved. V was trimmed by 0 bases and J by 2 bases, leaving 2 bases between them. Germline V lookup: CDR1 MNHEY, CDR2 SVGAGI. The CDR3 sequence is 13 residues long. CDR3 in DNA: TGTGCCAGCAGTTACTCCACCTACAATGAGCAGTTCTTC. Translated: CASSYSTYNEQFF.

This chain joins TRBV4-1 and TRBJ1-2; D gene unclear. Germline-derived CDR1 and CDR2 are MGHRA and YSYEKL. The CDR3 covers 14 residues. Trimming removed 0 bases from V and 5 bases from J, with 10 bases in between. The CDR3 protein is CASSQDGLLYGYTF. The CDR3 DNA reads as TGCGCCAGCAGCCAAGATGGCCTCTTGTATGGCTACACCTTC.

This chain uses TRBV6-1 with TRBJ2-5, with 8 bases identical to TRBD1. V shed 2 bases, J shed 5 bases, and the junction held 7 bases outside the gene matches. Germline loops: CDR1 MNHNS, CDR2 SASEGT. This CDR3 spans 15 amino acids. CDR3 in DNA: TGTGCCAGCAGTGAATTAAGCAGGGGGCCCGAGACCCAGTACTTC. This codes for CASSELSRGPETQYF.

The chain uses TRBV13 and TRBJ2-3; 7 bases line up with TRBD1. This CDR3 comprises 16 residues. From germline, CDR1 is PRHDT and CDR2 FYEKMQ (reference sequence). The trim removed 3 bases at V and 0 bases at J, leaving 6 bases unmatched. CDR3 sequence (DNA): TGTGCCAGCAGCTTCCGAGCAGGGGGTAGCACAGATACGCAGTATTTT. Translated, it gives CASSFRAGGSTDTQYF.

The rearrangement uses TRBV29-1 and TRBJ2-3, with 9 positions matching TRBD1. The CDR3 spans 13 residues. CDR1 is SQVTM and CDR2 is ANQGSEA in the germline V gene. Trimming cost V 3 bases and J 4 bases; bases outside gene matches: 2. The CDR3 sequence is CSVEDRGPDTQYF. For the CDR3, the DNA is TGCAGCGTTGAGGACAGGGGACCAGATACGCAGTATTTT.

This clone was observed once. The J gene is TRBJ1-1, the V gene TRBV5-1, with a tentative D call TRBD1 (6 bases). V shed 4 bases and J shed 2 bases, with 9 bases lying between them. The CDR3 has 13 amino acids. Germline V gene lookup returns CDR1 SGHRS and CDR2 YFSETQ. CDR3 DNA sequence: TGCGCCAGCAGCAGGACAGTTAACACTGAAGCTTTCTTT. Translation gives CASSRTVNTEAFF.

The chain employs TRBV4-3 and TRBJ2-7; 8 bases are a match to TRBD2. Germline V gives CDR1 LGHNA, CDR2 YSLEER. V trimming: 4 bases; J trimming: 5 bases; junction bases outside the gene matches: 13. The length of the CDR3 is 16 residues. CDR3 residues: CASSPYTGGIFDEQYF. DNA for the CDR3: TGCGCCAGCAGCCCCTATACGGGGGGGATCTTCGACGAGCAGTACTTC.

This rearrangement joins TRBV2 to TRBJ2-5; D assignment may be TRBD1 or TRBD2 (6 bases each). V dropped 6 bases and J dropped 4 bases, with 15 bases sitting between them. The CDR3 is 14 amino acids. In germline, CDR1 is SNHLY, CDR2 FYNNEI. CDR3 loop: CASRGDLGGETQYF. The DNA for the CDR3 is TGTGCCAGCAGAGGGGACTTAGGGGGAGAGACCCAGTACTTC. Full variable domain (remainder filled in from reference TRBV2 and TRBJ2-5): EPEVTQTPSHQVTQMGQEVILRCVPISNHLYFYWYRQILGQKVEFLVSFYNNEISEKSEIFDDQFSVERPDGSNFTLKIRSTKLEDSAMYFCASRGDLGGETQYFGPGTRLLVL.

This clone has only one observation. The V gene is TRBV7-9, the J gene TRBJ1-2; D is uncertain. From germline, CDR1 is SEHNR and CDR2 FQNEAQ (reference sequence). V dropped 5 bases and J dropped 5 bases, with 12 bases sitting between them. This CDR3 is 13 amino acids long. CDR3 protein: CASSPPLGYGYTF. Written as DNA, the CDR3 is TGTGCCAGCAGCCCGCCTCTTGGGTATGGCTACACCTTC.

The rearrangement links TRBV7-6 to TRBJ2-6, with 8 bases lining up with TRBD1. Germline V CDR1 and CDR2: SGHVS, FNYEAQ. J gave up 2 bases and V 0 bases, and 12 bases lay outside the gene matches. The CDR3 is made up of 20 amino acids. CDR3 nucleotide sequence: TGTGCCAGCAGCTTAGCCCCTCCGGACAGGGTTTCGGCTGGGGCCAACGTCCTGACTTTC. It translates to CASSLAPPDRVSAGANVLTF. The full variable domain, its missing parts supplied by reference TRBV7-6 and TRBJ2-6, is GAGVSQSPRYKVTKRGQDVALRCDPISGHVSLYWYRQALGQGPEFLTYFNYEAQQDKSGLPNDRFSAERPEGSISTLTIQRTEQRDSAMYRCASSLAPPDRVSAGANVLTFGAGSRLTVL.

The chain carries TRBV6-5 and TRBJ2-7; TRBD1 matches 8 bases. The CDR3 consists of 15 residues. Germline lookup yields CDR1 MNHEY and CDR2 SVGAGI. With 6 bases clipped from V and 4 bases from J, the junction kept 11 bases outside the gene matches. In DNA, the CDR3 is TGTGCCAGCAGCCTAAGCCAGGGGGCGCGGTACGAGCAGTACTTC. It is translated as CASSLSQGARYEQYF.

The chain carries TRBV19 and TRBJ1-2, with 7 positions matching TRBD1. Germline CDR1 is LNHDA and CDR2 is SQIVND (reference sequence). The CDR3 is made up of 16 amino acids. V trimming: 3 bases; J trimming: 3 bases; junction bases outside the gene matches: 10. CDR3 bases: TGTGCCAGTAGTATCCTCCAACCGGGACAGCACTATGGCTACACCTTC. Translated, it gives CASSILQPGQHYGYTF.

V and J are TRBV19 and TRBJ1-2; D not certain. Trimming removed 3 bases at V and 5 bases at J, with 4 bases between. Germline-derived CDR1 and CDR2 are LNHDA and SQIVND (reference sequence). The CDR3 is 11 residues long. This CDR3 is CASSIDYGYTF. CDR3 nucleotide sequence: TGTGCCAGTAGTATCGATTATGGCTACACCTTC.